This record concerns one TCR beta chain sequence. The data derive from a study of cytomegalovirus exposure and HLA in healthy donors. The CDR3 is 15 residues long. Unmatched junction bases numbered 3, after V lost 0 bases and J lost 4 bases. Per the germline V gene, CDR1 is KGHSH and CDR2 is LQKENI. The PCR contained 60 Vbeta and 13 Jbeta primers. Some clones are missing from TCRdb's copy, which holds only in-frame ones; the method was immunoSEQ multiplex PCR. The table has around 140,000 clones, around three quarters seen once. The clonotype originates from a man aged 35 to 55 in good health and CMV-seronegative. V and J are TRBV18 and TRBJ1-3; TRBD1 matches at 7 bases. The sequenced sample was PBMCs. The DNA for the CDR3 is TGTGCCAGCTCACCACCTGAGACAGGGGGAAACACCATATATTTT. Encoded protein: CASSPPETGGNTIYF.